Given below is one T cell receptor beta chain in context. The antigen remains undetermined. The data derive from a study of T cell repertoires in cytomegalovirus infection. Overall study: It was the public TCR beta signatures that indicated both CMV infection and matching HLA type. General study results and limits: HLA-C-restricted CMV-specific TCR beta clonotypes were dominant in the ex vivo response.

TCRdb re-analysed the reads in MiXCR, keeping a single row per CDR3 protein. This table holds 250,000 to 300,000 distinct CDR3 sequences, 12% to 15% found once. Deletions cut 3 bases from V and 10 bases from J, with 10 bases between. From germline, CDR1 is DFQATT and CDR2 SNEGSKA (reference sequence). The CDR3 extends over 11 amino acids. The material sequenced was PBMCs. This TCR was sampled from a human donor in good health (CMV status not recorded). Some clones in this sample may be carry-over from other donors' samples. The rearrangement links TRBV20-1 to TRBJ2-1; no clear D gene. The CDR3 DNA follows: TGCAGTGCTAGGGGATTGAAAGAGCAGTTCTTC. Its protein is CSARGLKEQFF.